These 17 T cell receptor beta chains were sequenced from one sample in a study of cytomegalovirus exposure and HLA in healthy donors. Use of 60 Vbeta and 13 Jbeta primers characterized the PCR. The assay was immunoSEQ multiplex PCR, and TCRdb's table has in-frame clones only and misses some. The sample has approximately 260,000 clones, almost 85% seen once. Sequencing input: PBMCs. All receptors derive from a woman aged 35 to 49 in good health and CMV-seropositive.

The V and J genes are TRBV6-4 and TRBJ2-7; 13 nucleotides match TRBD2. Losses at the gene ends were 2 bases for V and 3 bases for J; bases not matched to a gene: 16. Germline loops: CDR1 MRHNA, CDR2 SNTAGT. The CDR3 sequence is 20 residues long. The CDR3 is CASSDRFWTSGSKVDYEQYF. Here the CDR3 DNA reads TGTGCCAGCAGTGACCGCTTCTGGACTAGCGGGAGTAAGGTTGACTACGAGCAGTACTTC.

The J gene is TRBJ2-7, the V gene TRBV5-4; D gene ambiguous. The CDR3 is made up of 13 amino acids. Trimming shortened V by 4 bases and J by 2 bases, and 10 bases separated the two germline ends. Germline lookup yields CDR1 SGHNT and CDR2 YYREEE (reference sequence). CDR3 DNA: TGTGCCAGCAGCCCAGGTTTTCCCTACGAGCAGTACTTC. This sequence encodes CASSPGFPYEQYF. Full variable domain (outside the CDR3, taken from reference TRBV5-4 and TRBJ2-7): ETGVTQSPTHLIKTRGQQVTLRCSSQSGHNTVSWYQQALGQGPQFIFQYYREEENGRGNFPPRFSGLQFPNYSSELNVNALELDDSALYLCASSPGFPYEQYFGPGTRLTVT.

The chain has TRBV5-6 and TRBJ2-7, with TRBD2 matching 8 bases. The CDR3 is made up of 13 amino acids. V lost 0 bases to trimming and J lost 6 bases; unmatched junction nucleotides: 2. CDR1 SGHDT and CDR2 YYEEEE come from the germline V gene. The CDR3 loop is CASSLGLAGEQYF. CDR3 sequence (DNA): TGTGCCAGCAGCTTGGGGCTAGCGGGCGAGCAGTACTTC.

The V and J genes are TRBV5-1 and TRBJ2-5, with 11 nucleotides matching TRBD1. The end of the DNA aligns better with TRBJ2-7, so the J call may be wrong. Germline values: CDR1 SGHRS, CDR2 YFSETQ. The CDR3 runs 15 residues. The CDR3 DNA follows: TGCGCCAGCAGCTTGGAAGGGACAGGGGGGTACGAGCAGTACTTC. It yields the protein CASSLEGTGGYEQYF.

CDR3 bases: TGTGCCAGCAGTTTATTAGCCCCGGGACTAGCGTTCGAGCAGTACTTC. Amino acids: CASSLLAPGLAFEQYF. The chain uses TRBV28 and TRBJ2-7; TRBD2 aligns across 10 bases. V lost 1 base, J lost 6 bases, and 9 bases stayed unmatched. CDR3 length equals 16 residues. Germline V gene data show CDR1 as MDHEN and CDR2 as SYDVKM.

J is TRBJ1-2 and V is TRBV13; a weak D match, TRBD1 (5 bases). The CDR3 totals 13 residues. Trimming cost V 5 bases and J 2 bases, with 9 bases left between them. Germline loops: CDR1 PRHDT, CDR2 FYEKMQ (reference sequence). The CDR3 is CASSMGRNYGYTF. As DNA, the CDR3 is TGTGCCAGCAGCATGGGGCGAAACTATGGCTACACCTTC.

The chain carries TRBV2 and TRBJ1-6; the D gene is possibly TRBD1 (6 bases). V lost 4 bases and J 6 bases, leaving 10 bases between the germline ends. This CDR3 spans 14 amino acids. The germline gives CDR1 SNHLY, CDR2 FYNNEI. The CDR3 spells CASSGQGSNSPLHF. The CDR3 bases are TGTGCCAGCAGTGGGCAGGGGAGTAATTCACCCCTCCACTTT.

The CDR3 here is CASSLYAGLAGTYEQYF. CDR3 in DNA: TGTGCCAGCAGCTTGTATGCGGGACTAGCGGGAACCTACGAGCAGTACTTC. The V and J genes are TRBV11-2 and TRBJ2-7; TRBD2 matches at 13 bases. With V trimmed by 3 bases and J by 2 bases, 7 bases remained unmatched. The CDR3 is made up of 17 amino acids. Looked up from germline, CDR1 is SGHAT and CDR2 is FQNNGV.

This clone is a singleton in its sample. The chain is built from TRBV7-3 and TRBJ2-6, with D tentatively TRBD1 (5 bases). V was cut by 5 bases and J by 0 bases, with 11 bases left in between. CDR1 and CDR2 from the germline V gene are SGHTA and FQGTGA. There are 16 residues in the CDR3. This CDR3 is CASSMTALSGANVLTF. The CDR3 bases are TGTGCCAGCAGCATGACAGCCCTCTCTGGGGCCAACGTCCTGACTTTC.

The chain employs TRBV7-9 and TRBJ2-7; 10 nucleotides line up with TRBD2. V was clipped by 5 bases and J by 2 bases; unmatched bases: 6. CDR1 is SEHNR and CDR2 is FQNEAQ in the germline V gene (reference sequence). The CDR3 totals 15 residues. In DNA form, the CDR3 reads TGTGCCAGCAGCCGAGCGGGAGGGGGAACCTACGAGCAGTACTTC. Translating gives CASSRAGGGTYEQYF.

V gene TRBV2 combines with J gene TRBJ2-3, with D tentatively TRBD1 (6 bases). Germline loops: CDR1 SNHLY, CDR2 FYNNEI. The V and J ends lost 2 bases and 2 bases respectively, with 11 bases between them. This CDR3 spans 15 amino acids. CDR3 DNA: TGTGCCAGCAGTGAACAGGGGATTCCCACAGATACGCAGTATTTT. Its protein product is CASSEQGIPTDTQYF.

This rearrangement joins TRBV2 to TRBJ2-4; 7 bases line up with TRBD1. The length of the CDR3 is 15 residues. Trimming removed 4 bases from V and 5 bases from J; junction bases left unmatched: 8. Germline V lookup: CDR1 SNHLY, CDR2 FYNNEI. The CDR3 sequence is CASSGDSVPENIQYF. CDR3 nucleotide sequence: TGTGCCAGCAGTGGGGACAGCGTACCAGAAAACATTCAGTACTTC.

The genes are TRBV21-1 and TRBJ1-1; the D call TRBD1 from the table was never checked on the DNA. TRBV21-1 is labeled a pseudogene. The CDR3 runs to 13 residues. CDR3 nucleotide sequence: TGTGCCAGCAGCAAAGGGGTGGGCATTGAAGCTTTCTTT. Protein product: CASSKGVGIEAFF.

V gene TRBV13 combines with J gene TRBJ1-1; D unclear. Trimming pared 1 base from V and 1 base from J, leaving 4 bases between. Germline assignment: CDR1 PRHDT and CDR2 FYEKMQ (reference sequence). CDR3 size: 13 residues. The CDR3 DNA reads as TGTGCCAGCAGCTTAGCAGAGAACACTGAAGCTTTCTTT. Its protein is CASSLAENTEAFF.

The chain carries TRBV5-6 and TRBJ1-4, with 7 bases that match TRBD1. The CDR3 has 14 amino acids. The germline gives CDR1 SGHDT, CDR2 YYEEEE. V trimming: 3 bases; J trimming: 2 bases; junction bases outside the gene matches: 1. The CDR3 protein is CASSWGQTNEKLFF. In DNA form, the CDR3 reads TGTGCCAGCAGCTGGGGACAGACTAATGAAAAACTGTTTTTT.

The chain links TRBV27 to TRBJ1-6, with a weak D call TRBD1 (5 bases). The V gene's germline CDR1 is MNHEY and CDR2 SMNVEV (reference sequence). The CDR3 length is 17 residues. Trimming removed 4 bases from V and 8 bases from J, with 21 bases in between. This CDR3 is CASSWDGTTFRHSPLHF. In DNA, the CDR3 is TGTGCCAGCAGTTGGGACGGGACTACCTTCCGGCATTCACCCCTCCACTTT.

Written as DNA, the CDR3 is TGTGCCAGCAGCTTAGAGGAGTTGAGGTTCTTC. Protein sequence: CASSLEELRFF. V gene TRBV7-9 combines with J gene TRBJ2-1; D is uncertain. Trimming pared 1 base from V and 15 bases from J, leaving 10 bases between. The germline gives CDR1 SEHNR, CDR2 FQNEAQ (reference sequence). This CDR3 is 11 amino acids long.